The T cell receptor beta chain described here comes from a study of CD8 T cells in Susac syndrome (dated by TCRdb to about 2019). Notes on the research overall: Whether CD8+ T cell activation and differentiation in Susac syndrome was antigen driven was tested using repertoire sequencing. The study compared CD8+ T cell repertoire clonality among around 11 healthy donors, roughly 14 Susac syndrome patients and fewer than 19 multiple sclerosis patients.

Peripheral blood CD8+ and CD4+ T cells from healthy donors, Susac syndrome patients and multiple sclerosis patients were profiled using high-throughput TCR beta sequencing. Treatment-naive patients with stable or active relapsing-remitting disease fulfilling revised McDonald criteria were used as multiple sclerosis controls. Bulk CD8+ and CD4+ T cells were purified magnetically by negative isolation, whereas CD8+ TEMRA cells were enriched by FACS. Blood was drawn into EDTA tubes, processed within 24 hours, and PBMCs were isolated by density gradient centrifugation. PBMCs destined for TCR sequencing were cryopreserved in liquid nitrogen and later thawed in a 37 °C water bath. A purity of at least 90% was achieved for sorted or isolated CD4+, CD8+ and CD8+ TEMRA cells. V ends up 5 bases short and J 2 bases short, with an unmatched junction base count of 4. The CDR3 runs 15 amino acids, cysteine and phenylalanine included. Just CDR3 DNA is preserved here, 45 bases in frame from base 1. Reading the germline V gene gives CDR1 SGHTA and CDR2 FQGNSA.

General study outcomes and caveats: The study acknowledged that relatively few individuals were included in the TCR sequencing and HLA analysis.

This clonotype appeared a few times. Its antigen is currently not known. Base qualities are not provided; no much larger clone lies one nucleotide away. RNA was extracted with the RNeasy kit and 0.5 to 1 ug was reverse transcribed using random hexamers. The immunoSEQ multiplex PCR assay, covering 54 Vbeta and 13 Jbeta segments, was used to amplify TCR beta CDR3 regions. To correct PCR amplification bias, a synthetic template baseline was used for both primer optimization and computational correction. Under the source paper's analysis protocol: Only productive sequences were kept, with reads annotated to V, D and J genes according to IMGT and analyzed in immunoSEQ Analyzer. Clonality was computed as one minus Shannon entropy normalized by log2 of the number of productive unique sequences. For each patient and control, public and private clones were evaluated among the 100 most prevalent clones. Clones were defined as Susac-specific when absent from the healthy and MS cohorts, from about 970 published viral clones and from other ImmuneACCESS disease sequences. TCRdb reworked the public reads: Q25 trimming with fastp, MiXCR clone assembly, productive beta chains retained. Rows merge per CDR3 protein into single entries with the most common DNA and genes. These V and J calls rely on TCRdb rather than the paper's analysis. The sample has some 65,000 distinct CDR3 sequences on record, roughly 94% of them singletons. The biggest ten clones account for about 0.61% of the sample.

In this chain, TRBV7-2 is recombined with TRBJ2-7, and 12 junction bases match TRBD2. This TCR derives from a human donor with multiple sclerosis. Material: CD8+ T cells from PBMCs. DNA sequence: TGTGCCAGCAGCCAGGGACTAGCGGGTGCCTACGAGCAGTACTTC. Translated, this is CASSQGLAGAYEQYF.